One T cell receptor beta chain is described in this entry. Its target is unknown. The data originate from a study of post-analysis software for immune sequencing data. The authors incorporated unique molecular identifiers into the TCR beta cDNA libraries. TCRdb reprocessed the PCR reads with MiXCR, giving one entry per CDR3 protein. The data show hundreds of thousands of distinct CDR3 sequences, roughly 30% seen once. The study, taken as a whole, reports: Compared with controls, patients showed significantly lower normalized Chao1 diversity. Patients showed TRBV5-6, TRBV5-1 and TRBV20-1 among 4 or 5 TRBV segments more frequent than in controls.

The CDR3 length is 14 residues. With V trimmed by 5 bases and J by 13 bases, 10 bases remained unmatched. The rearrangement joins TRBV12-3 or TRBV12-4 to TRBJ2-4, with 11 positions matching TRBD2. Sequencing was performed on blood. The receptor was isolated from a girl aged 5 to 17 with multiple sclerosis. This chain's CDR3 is CASSHSGRAFEQYF. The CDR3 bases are TGTGCCAGCAGTCATAGCGGGAGGGCCTTTGAGCAGTACTTC.